These 27 T cell receptor beta chains were sequenced from one sample in a study of T cells in Graves' hyperthyroidism and ophthalmopathy. TCR beta CDR3 regions were amplified from RNA transcripts. TCR CDR3 regions were first amplified by RT-PCR with HTBI primers. Each CDR3 protein is one row after TCRdb ran MiXCR on the multiplex PCR reads. The sample has roughly 660,000 distinct CDR3 sequences, roughly 17% seen once. The specimen was blood. Receptor source: a man over 45 with Graves' hyperthyroidism.

This clonotype was recorded a few times. The chain has TRBV11-1 and TRBJ2-1, with 10 positions matching TRBD1. The CDR3 contains 12 residues. CDR1 is SGHAT and CDR2 is FQDESV in the germline V gene (reference sequence). After removal of 5 bases from V and 16 bases from J, the junction contained 8 bases not matched to a gene. The DNA of the CDR3 is TGTGCCAGCAGCGCAGACAGGGGGCGGAATTTCTTC. Protein product: CASSADRGRNFF. Full variable domain (missing parts from reference TRBV11-1 and TRBJ2-1): EAEVAQSPRYKITEKSQAVAFWCDPISGHATLYWYRQILGQGPELLVQFQDESVVDDSQLPKDRFSAERLKGVDSTLKIQPAELGDSAMYLCASSADRGRNFFGPGTRLTVL.

This clonotype was counted a single time. Possible read error: a much larger clone is one base away. The chain is built from TRBV28 and TRBJ2-5; 7 nucleotides line up with TRBD1. Germline-derived CDR1 and CDR2 are MDHEN and SYDVKM. The CDR3 runs 17 residues. CDR3 bases: TGTGCCAGCAGTTTTCTCAGGTGGGGACAGACTCAAGAGAACCAGTACTTC. This translates into CASSFLRWGQTQENQYF.

This clonotype has more than one count but fewer than ten. This rearrangement joins TRBV7-2 to TRBJ2-3, with no clear D. The V and J ends lost 5 bases and 6 bases respectively, with 6 bases between them. CDR3 length: 11 amino acids. Looked up from germline, CDR1 is SGHTA and CDR2 is FQGNSA. CDR3: CASSGYDTQYF. The DNA for the CDR3 is TGTGCCAGCAGCGGATACGATACGCAGTATTTT.

At least ten counts were recorded for this clonotype. The J gene is TRBJ2-3, the V gene TRBV12-3 or TRBV12-4; weak D call: TRBD1 (5 bases). The CDR3 spans 14 residues. The germline V and J ends were trimmed by 1 base and 5 bases, with 10 bases remaining between them. The CDR3 is CASSLEQGGDTQYF. The CDR3 coding sequence is TGTGCCAGCAGTTTAGAGCAGGGCGGAGATACGCAGTATTTT.

The J gene is TRBJ1-5, the V gene TRBV6-2 or TRBV6-3; D might be TRBD1 (5 bases). The CDR3 has 14 amino acids. The germline V and J ends were trimmed by 2 bases and 3 bases, with 8 bases remaining between them. Germline V gene sequence: CDR1 MNHEY, CDR2 SVGEGT. CDR3 loop: CASSYEGYNQPQHF. The CDR3 DNA sequence: TGTGCCAGCAGTTACGAGGGGTACAATCAGCCCCAGCATTTT.

This clonotype turned up a few times. The CDR3 loop reads CASSRVSPNEKLFF. In DNA form, the CDR3 reads TGTGCCAGCAGCCGGGTCTCCCCTAATGAAAAACTGTTTTTT. V is TRBV6-1 and J is TRBJ1-4; D unresolved. V was trimmed by 6 bases and J by 3 bases, leaving 11 bases between them. The CDR3 loop spans 14 amino acids. The V gene's germline CDR1 is MNHNS and CDR2 SASEGT.

In this sample, this clonotype turned up many times. This chain connects TRBV28 to TRBJ1-1; D uncertain. Germline loops: CDR1 MDHEN, CDR2 SYDVKM. Trimming shortened V by 6 bases and J by 4 bases, and 15 bases separated the two germline ends. The CDR3 consists of 14 residues. The CDR3 DNA reads as TGTGCCAGCAGAGACCACACGGTTGGCACTGAAGCTTTCTTT. Protein product: CASRDHTVGTEAFF.

This clonotype came up many times. The chain uses TRBV2 and TRBJ2-7; the D gene is possibly TRBD1 (6 bases). The CDR3 has 14 amino acids. CDR1 and CDR2 (germline): SNHLY, FYNNEI. Trimming took 5 bases from V and 0 from J, leaving 11 bases between them. As DNA, the CDR3 is TGTGCCAGCAGTCCCGGACAGCACTCCTACGAGCAGTACTTC. The encoded protein is CASSPGQHSYEQYF. Together with reference TRBV2 and TRBJ2-7, the CDR3 gives the full variable domain: EPEVTQTPSHQVTQMGQEVILRCVPISNHLYFYWYRQILGQKVEFLVSFYNNEISEKSEIFDDQFSVERPDGSNFTLKIRSTKLEDSAMYFCASSPGQHSYEQYFGPGTRLTVT.

In its sample, this clonotype was seen a few times. CDR3 amino acids: CASSYLGTKNIQYF. The CDR3 region has the DNA TGTGCCAGCAGTTACCTGGGTACCAAAAACATTCAGTACTTC. V gene TRBV6-2 or TRBV6-3 combines with J gene TRBJ2-4, with D unresolved. Germline CDR1 MNHEY, CDR2 SVGEGT. Trimming took 2 bases from V and 2 from J, leaving 7 bases between them. This CDR3 spans 14 amino acids.

This clonotype was picked up many times. For the CDR3, the DNA is TGTGCCAGCAGTTGCCGCGATAAGGCGGGAGCGGTGGACGAGCAGTACTTC. Amino acids: CASSCRDKAGAVDEQYF. This sequence joins TRBV6-6 and TRBJ2-7, with 7 bases identical to TRBD2. V trimming: 4 bases; J trimming: 5 bases; junction bases outside the gene matches: 17. The CDR3 consists of 17 residues. The germline V gene encodes CDR1 MNHNY and CDR2 SVGAGI (reference sequence).

This clonotype was detected many times. The chain joins TRBV11-2 to TRBJ2-1, with 8 bases identical to TRBD1. This CDR3 region has 16 residues. In germline, CDR1 is SGHAT, CDR2 FQNNGV. V dropped 1 base and J dropped 3; count of bases not matched to a gene: 5. The CDR3 coding sequence is TGTGCCAGCAGCTTAGCGGTCGGGACAGGCTACAATGAGCAGTTCTTC. Translation gives CASSLAVGTGYNEQFF.

This clonotype was seen many times. CDR3 nucleotide sequence: TGCGCCAGCAGCTTGTCGGGGACAGGTAATACGCAGTATTTT. Translation gives CASSLSGTGNTQYF. The chain joins TRBV5-1 to TRBJ2-3; 8 nucleotides match TRBD1. V was clipped by 1 base and J by 7 bases; unmatched bases: 5. The CDR3 is made up of 14 amino acids. CDR1 and CDR2 (germline): SGHRS, YFSETQ.

This clonotype was observed many times. CDR3 residues: CAISDSGRVAETQYF. In nucleotides, the CDR3 is TGTGCCATCAGTGACAGTGGGAGGGTGGCAGAGACCCAGTACTTC. This chain links TRBV10-3 with TRBJ2-5; 7 bases align to TRBD2. The V and J ends lost 3 bases and 4 bases, in that order; junction bases with no gene match: 8. CDR3 length: 15 residues. The germline V gene encodes CDR1 ENHRY and CDR2 SYGVKD.

On this clonotype: Sequence at one end of the junction differs from germline and may be a read error. This chain links TRBV28 with TRBJ2-2; D possibly matches TRBD1 or TRBD2 (5 bases each). This CDR3 has 13 residues. Germline V gene sequence: CDR1 MDHEN, CDR2 SYDVKM. The CDR3 region has the DNA TGTGCCAGCAGTTCAGGGACCACCGGGAAGCTGTTTTTT. It is translated as CASSSGTTGKLFF.

A few counts support this clonotype. V is TRBV5-1 and J is TRBJ2-7, with a tentative D call TRBD2 (6 bases). Trimming took off 9 bases at V and 0 bases at J, with 19 bases between the two ends. The CDR3 contains 15 residues. The germline gives CDR1 SGHRS, CDR2 YFSETQ. CDR3 bases: TGCGCCACCCGACTAGACGCGATTAGCTCCTACGAGCAGTACTTC. Protein product: CATRLDAISSYEQYF.

The J gene is TRBJ2-1, the V gene TRBV4-3; D is uncertain. The CDR3 consists of 14 residues. The germline V gene encodes CDR1 LGHNA and CDR2 YSLEER. The germline V and J ends were trimmed by 0 bases and 6 bases, with 9 bases remaining between them. This CDR3 reads CASSQEDVLNEQFF. The CDR3 DNA reads as TGCGCCAGCAGCCAAGAGGACGTCCTCAATGAGCAGTTCTTC.

This clonotype was seen at least ten times. The chain uses TRBV28 and TRBJ1-2, with 12 bases identical to TRBD1. Germline loops: CDR1 MDHEN, CDR2 SYDVKM. Unmatched junction bases numbered 8, after V lost 8 bases and J lost 4 bases. This CDR3 is 15 amino acids long. CDR3 sequence reads: CASGGTGGTAYGYTF. CDR3 nucleotides: TGTGCCAGCGGAGGGACAGGGGGCACTGCCTATGGCTACACCTTC.

V gene TRBV6-2 or TRBV6-3 combines with J gene TRBJ2-1, with 14 bases lining up with TRBD2. Germline lookup yields CDR1 MNHEY and CDR2 SVGEGT. J gave up 4 bases and V 4 bases, and 3 bases lay outside the gene matches. The CDR3 spans 16 residues. CDR3 sequence reads: CASSLWTSGRYNEQFF. The CDR3 DNA is TGTGCCAGCAGTTTATGGACTAGCGGGAGGTACAATGAGCAGTTCTTC.

Only a few counts were recorded for this clonotype. The chain carries TRBV19 and TRBJ2-3; D is perhaps TRBD2 (5 bases). The CDR3 length is 17 residues. Germline CDR1 is LNHDA and CDR2 is SQIVND (reference sequence). Trimming shortened V by 5 bases and J by 0 bases, and 18 bases separated the two germline ends. The CDR3 sequence is CASSPDYRAASTDTQYF. CDR3 nucleotides: TGTGCCAGTAGTCCCGATTATCGAGCGGCGAGCACAGATACGCAGTATTTT.

The chain recombines TRBV11-2 with TRBJ2-3; TRBD2 agrees at 9 bases. The V gene end was trimmed by 5 bases and the J gene end by 6 bases; junction bases not matched to a gene: 18. This CDR3 has 18 amino acids. Germline V CDR1 and CDR2: SGHAT, FQNNGV. DNA of the CDR3: TGTGCCAGCAGCGCTACCTGGTCTAGCGGGACTGGATCCGATACGCAGTATTTT. This codes for CASSATWSSGTGSDTQYF. The whole variable domain, filled in from reference TRBV11-2 and TRBJ2-3, reads EAGVAQSPRYKIIEKRQSVAFWCNPISGHATLYWYQQILGQGPKLLIQFQNNGVVDDSQLPKDRFSAERLKGVDSTLKIQPAKLEDSAVYLCASSATWSSGTGSDTQYFGPGTRLTVL.

In its sample, this clonotype was seen many times. The chain is built from TRBV12-3 or TRBV12-4 and TRBJ1-5; tentative D call: TRBD1 (5 bases). This CDR3 region has 15 residues. V was clipped by 6 bases and J by 4 bases, with 16 bases between them. The DNA for the CDR3 is TGTGCCAGCAGCCACAGGAATGGGGCAAATCAGCCCCAGCATTTT. It codes for CASSHRNGANQPQHF.

The V and J genes are TRBV29-1 and TRBJ1-2, with a tentative D call TRBD1 (6 bases). The CDR3 totals 16 residues. Per germline, CDR1 SQVTM and CDR2 ANQGSEA. CDR3 nucleotides: TGCAGTCTTCAAAACAGTGGGGCAGGGGCGGGCTATGGCTACACCTTC. It specifies CSLQNSGAGAGYGYTF. Using reference TRBV29-1 and TRBJ1-2 for the parts outside the CDR3, the full variable domain is SAVISQKPSRDICQRGTSLTIQCQVDSQVTMMFWYRQQPGQSLTLIATANQGSEATYESGFVIDKFPISRPNLTFSTLTVSNMSPEDSSIYLCSLQNSGAGAGYGYTFGSGTRLTVV.

This clonotype came up a few times. The chain employs TRBV10-3 and TRBJ2-7; 10 positions match TRBD2. J gave up 6 bases and V 3 bases, and 5 bases lay outside the gene matches. Germline values: CDR1 ENHRY, CDR2 SYGVKD. This CDR3 spans 14 amino acids. The CDR3 coding sequence is TGTGCCATCAGTGATGTTCTAGCGGGAGCCGAGCAGTACTTC. Translation: CAISDVLAGAEQYF.

The chain carries TRBV24-1 and TRBJ1-2, with D uncertain. The V gene's germline CDR1 is KGHDR and CDR2 SFDVKD. This CDR3 contains 13 residues. The V end was cut by 3 bases, the J end by 4 bases, with 8 bases between. CDR3: CATSDRWTYGYTF. In DNA form, the CDR3 reads TGTGCCACCAGTGATAGATGGACCTATGGCTACACCTTC.

Ten or more counts support this clonotype. The J gene is TRBJ2-1, the V gene TRBV24-1, with 9 bases lining up with TRBD2. The CDR3 sequence is 16 residues long. From germline, CDR1 is KGHDR and CDR2 SFDVKD. Trimming at V came to 0 bases and at J to 10 bases, leaving 9 bases not matched to a gene. CDR3 region: CATSDLRASGKGEQFF. DNA for the CDR3: TGTGCCACCAGTGATTTGAGGGCTAGCGGGAAGGGGGAGCAGTTCTTC.

The chain couples TRBV12-3 or TRBV12-4 to TRBJ2-1; TRBD2 agrees at 10 bases. The CDR3 totals 16 residues. V shed 5 bases and J 5 bases; nucleotides not matched to a gene: 9. CDR3 DNA sequence: TGTGCCAGCAGTCCGGATAGCGGGAGGCTCAACAATGAGCAGTTCTTC. As protein: CASSPDSGRLNNEQFF.

This clonotype appeared a few times. This chain uses TRBV5-1 with TRBJ1-3; D may be TRBD1 (6 bases). Germline loops: CDR1 SGHRS, CDR2 YFSETQ. The CDR3 is 16 residues long. The V and J ends lost 2 bases and 0 bases respectively, with 12 bases between them. CDR3 sequence reads: CASSLSQGFSGNTIYF. CDR3 nucleotide sequence: TGCGCCAGCAGCTTATCACAGGGCTTCTCTGGAAACACCATATATTTT.